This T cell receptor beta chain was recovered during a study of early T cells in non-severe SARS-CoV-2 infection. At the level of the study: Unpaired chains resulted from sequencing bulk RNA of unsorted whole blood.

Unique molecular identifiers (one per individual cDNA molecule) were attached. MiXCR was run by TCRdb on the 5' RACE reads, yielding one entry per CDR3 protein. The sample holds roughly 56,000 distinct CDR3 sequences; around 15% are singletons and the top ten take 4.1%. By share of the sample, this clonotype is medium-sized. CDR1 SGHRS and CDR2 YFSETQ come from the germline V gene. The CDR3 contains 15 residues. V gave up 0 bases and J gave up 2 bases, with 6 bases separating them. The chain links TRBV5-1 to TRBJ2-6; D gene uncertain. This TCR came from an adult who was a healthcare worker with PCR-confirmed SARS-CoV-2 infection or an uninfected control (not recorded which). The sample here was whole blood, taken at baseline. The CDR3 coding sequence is TGCGCCAGCAGCTTGGAAGACCCTGGGGCCAACGTCCTGACTTTC. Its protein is CASSLEDPGANVLTF.